The 17 T cell receptor beta chains below were found in one sample sequenced in a study of response to subunit inactivated influenza vaccine. In TCRdb, the RT-PCR reads were re-called with MiXCR into one record per CDR3 protein. The data contain under 500,000 distinct CDR3 sequences, roughly 11% of them seen just once; the ten biggest clones take up over 9.5%. Source: PBMCs from blood, taken about 6 weeks after vaccination. The receptors stem from a man aged 50 to 60 who received an inactivated influenza vaccine.

Only a few counts were recorded for this clonotype. This chain connects TRBV27 to TRBJ2-7; possible D gene TRBD2, 7 bases. This CDR3 spans 15 amino acids. Germline loops: CDR1 MNHEY, CDR2 SMNVEV (reference sequence). Trimming left V 0 bases short and J 7 bases short, with 16 bases between. The CDR3 bases are TGTGCCAGCAGTTTATCGGCCGGGGGGCCCCAAGAGCAGTACTTC. Translated, it gives CASSLSAGGPQEQYF.

The V gene is TRBV24-1, the J gene TRBJ2-3; possibly TRBD1 for D (5 bases). V lost 7 bases to trimming and J lost 2 bases, with 15 bases between them. There are 15 residues in the CDR3. Germline V gives CDR1 KGHDR, CDR2 SFDVKD. The CDR3, as DNA: TGTGCCACCAGCAACCTCAAGACAGACACAGATACGCAGTATTTT. Translated, it gives CATSNLKTDTDTQYF.

This clonotype was detected ten times or more. The chain uses TRBV10-3 and TRBJ2-1, with 13 nucleotides matching TRBD2. The CDR3 has 15 residues. The ends lost 6 bases at V and 6 bases at J; junction bases unmatched: 5. From germline, CDR1 is ENHRY and CDR2 SYGVKD. The CDR3 DNA follows: TGTGCCATCAGCCAGGGACTAGCGGGAAGCAATGAGCAGTTCTTC. Amino acid sequence: CAISQGLAGSNEQFF.

V and J are TRBV5-6 and TRBJ1-3; D not certain. The CDR3 length is 17 residues. V lost 0 bases to trimming and J lost 2 bases, with 15 bases between them. The germline V gene encodes CDR1 SGHDT and CDR2 YYEEEE. The CDR3 DNA reads TGTGCCAGCAGCTTGGGTCTACGTGGCAGGACTGGAAACACCATATATTTT. Its translation: CASSLGLRGRTGNTIYF.

The sample holds many counts of this clonotype. The chain employs TRBV12-3 or TRBV12-4 and TRBJ2-1; D unresolved. The CDR3 runs to 11 residues. Trimming removed 6 bases from V and 8 bases from J, with 8 bases in between. The CDR3 nucleotides read TGTGCCAGCAGCCCAAGAGATGAGCAGTTCTTC. Protein: CASSPRDEQFF.

The chain combines TRBV4-1 with TRBJ2-7; the match to TRBD1 covers 7 bases. This CDR3 has 15 residues. With 0 bases clipped from V and 4 bases from J, the junction kept 6 bases outside the gene matches. Germline V gene sequence: CDR1 MGHRA, CDR2 YSYEKL. Here the CDR3 reads CASSQEDRVWYEQYF. The CDR3 DNA follows: TGCGCCAGCAGCCAAGAAGACAGGGTTTGGTACGAGCAGTACTTC.

The J gene is TRBJ2-5, the V gene TRBV18, with 15 bases that match TRBD2. The trim removed 0 bases at V and 5 bases at J, leaving 7 bases unmatched. This CDR3 region has 18 residues. Germline CDR1 KGHSH, CDR2 LQKENI. The CDR3 DNA follows: TGTGCCAGCTCACCACCAAGGACTAGCGGGAGGGCCGCGGAGACCCAGTACTTC. Translation: CASSPPRTSGRAAETQYF.

The rearrangement links TRBV3-1 to TRBJ2-1, with D perhaps assigned TRBD1 or TRBD2 (5 bases each). Trimming removed 0 bases from V and 6 bases from J, with 12 bases in between. CDR1 is LGHDT and CDR2 is YNNKEL in the germline V gene (reference sequence). This CDR3 comprises 15 residues. The CDR3 protein is CASSQDWGPPNEQFF. In DNA form, the CDR3 reads TGTGCCAGCAGCCAAGATTGGGGACCCCCCAATGAGCAGTTCTTC.

This clonotype was observed a few times. This chain links TRBV11-1 with TRBJ1-1, with a weak D call TRBD1 (5 bases). Germline-derived CDR1 and CDR2 are SGHAT and FQDESV (reference sequence). Trimming left V 1 base short and J 1 base short, with 22 bases between. The CDR3 is made up of 19 amino acids. CDR3 protein: CASSLGTAGRIIGNTEAFF. CDR3 sequence (DNA): TGTGCCAGCAGCTTAGGAACGGCGGGGCGAATCATCGGGAACACTGAAGCTTTCTTT.

This clonotype was observed a single time. This rearrangement joins TRBV25-1 to TRBJ2-2; D is perhaps TRBD1 or TRBD2 (6 bases each). This CDR3 has 12 residues. In germline, CDR1 is MGHDK, CDR2 SYGVNS. Trimming removed 7 bases from V and 7 bases from J, with 10 bases in between. CDR3 residues: CASIGGYGELFF. Here the CDR3 DNA reads TGTGCCAGCATAGGGGGGTACGGGGAGCTGTTTTTT. Drawing the rest from reference TRBV25-1 and TRBJ2-2, the complete variable domain is EADIYQTPRYLVIGTGKKITLECSQTMGHDKMYWYQQDPGMELHLIHYSYGVNSTEKGDLSSESTVSRIRTEHFPLTLESARPSHTSQYLCASIGGYGELFFGEGSRLTVL.

This chain's CDR3 is CASSFRTSYGDHVEQFF. The CDR3 DNA reads TGTGCCAGCAGTTTCCGAACTAGTTACGGCGATCATGTCGAGCAGTTCTTC. The V and J genes are TRBV12-3 or TRBV12-4 and TRBJ2-1; D is perhaps TRBD2 (5 bases). The CDR3 is 17 amino acids. Trimming removed 3 bases at V and 10 bases at J, with 25 bases between.

The table lists this clonotype with a few counts. This chain connects TRBV29-1 to TRBJ2-3; perhaps D is TRBD1 or TRBD2 (7 bases each). The V end was cut by 2 bases, the J end by 2 bases, with 14 bases between. The CDR3 is 15 amino acids. CDR1 is SQVTM, CDR2 ANQGSEA, per germline. CDR3 DNA: TGCAGCGTTGAAAAGGGGGAGGGGGCCACAGATACGCAGTATTTT. Its translation is CSVEKGEGATDTQYF.

This clonotype was observed a few times. The chain links TRBV15 to TRBJ2-1; 9 bases agree with TRBD2. Trimming took 1 base from V and 5 from J; bases not matched to a gene: 9. The CDR3 spans 17 residues. Germline V CDR1 and CDR2: LNHNV, YYDKDF (reference sequence). CDR3 in DNA: TGTGCCACCAGCAGAGTCCGGCTAGCGGGGAGGGACAATGAGCAGTTCTTC. It codes for CATSRVRLAGRDNEQFF.

The chain is built from TRBV10-1 and TRBJ1-2; D gene uncertain. Germline V CDR1 and CDR2: WNHNN, SYGVQD (reference sequence). CDR3 size: 13 residues. V was cut by 4 bases and J by 1 base, with 7 bases left in between. In DNA form, the CDR3 reads TGCGCCAGCAGTGGTGGAGTTAACTATGGCTACACCTTC. It yields the protein CASSGGVNYGYTF.

Many counts were recorded for this clonotype. The J gene is TRBJ1-6, the V gene TRBV5-5, with 7 nucleotides matching TRBD1. Trimming at V came to 4 bases and at J to 2 bases, leaving 6 bases not matched to a gene. The CDR3 extends over 16 amino acids. The germline V gene encodes CDR1 SGHKS and CDR2 YYEKEE (reference sequence). The CDR3 loop reads CASSRGTATYNSPLHF. Here the CDR3 DNA reads TGTGCCAGCAGCAGGGGGACAGCTACCTATAATTCACCCCTCCACTTT.

This clonotype was found a few times. A read error may produce the germline difference seen at one junction end. The rearrangement uses TRBV12-3 or TRBV12-4 and TRBJ2-7; D is perhaps TRBD1 (7 bases). The CDR3 has 12 residues. DNA for the CDR3: TGTGCCAGCAGTCCCGGAGGGGGACAGTCCTCTTTC. Protein sequence: CASSPGGGQSSF.

The sample holds many counts of this clonotype. This rearrangement joins TRBV9 to TRBJ1-1; D gene unclear. The CDR3 is 10 residues long. In germline, CDR1 is SGDLS, CDR2 YYNGEE. V lost 1 base and J lost 11, with 6 bases in between. The CDR3 here is CASSVKRAFF. CDR3 nucleotides: TGTGCCAGCAGCGTAAAGAGGGCTTTCTTT. Based on the CDR3 plus reference TRBV9 and TRBJ1-1, the full variable domain is DSGVTQTPKHLITATGQRVTLRCSPRSGDLSVYWYQQSLDQGLQFLIQYYNGEERAKGNILERFSAQQFPDLHSELNLSSLELGDSALYFCASSVKRAFFGQGTRLTVV.